The entry that follows covers one TCR beta chain sequence. This sample was taken from a study of blood T cell repertoires in COVID-19. Assay: immunoSEQ multiplex PCR; the TCRdb copy retains only in-frame clones and omits some. Of fewer than 450,000 clones in the sample, about 93% were seen once. CDR1 is ENHRY, CDR2 SYGVKD, per germline. The CDR3 has 16 amino acids. Trimming cost V 6 bases and J 0 bases, with 15 bases left between them. The TCR sequence derives from a woman under 30 who had recovered from COVID-19. The chain is built from TRBV10-3 and TRBJ1-3; tentative D call: TRBD1 (5 bases). The sample comprised peripheral blood. The DNA for the CDR3 is TGTGCCATCAGCGGCGGGGGTCGGAGCTCTGGAAACACCATATATTTT. The encoded protein is CAISGGGRSSGNTIYF.